This is a list of T cell receptor beta chains from one sample in a study of OX40 agonist ivuxolimab in advanced cancers. The data were produced by immunoSEQ multiplex PCR, yet TCRdb's version contains in-frame clones alone and is incomplete. Here the sample spans 50,000 to 75,000 clones, about 88% being singletons. This material consisted of CD4+ or CD8+ T cells sorted from blood, taken in a trial of the OX40 agonist ivuxolimab. These receptor sequences come from an adult with an advanced solid tumor such as melanoma, head and neck, liver or kidney cancer. The CDR3 runs from the conserved cysteine through the conserved F or W. The order of the fields is J gene, D gene, V gene, clone size, CDR3 DNA, CDR3 protein. D genes are given only for firm matches. Clone size, where shown, is once, few, many, or a class for clones that have expanded.

TRBJ2-7 - TRBV5-3 - TGTGCCAGCAGCTTGGCAGGGGCGTTGGGAAAGCAGTACTTC CASSLAGALGKQYF
TRBJ2-1 TRBD1 TRBV9 - TGTGCCAGCAGTTCCGGGACAGGGATTGAGCAGTTCTTC CASSSGTGIEQFF
TRBJ2-5 TRBD1 TRBV5-1 - TGCGCCAGCAGCACAGGGGGTGCACAAGAGACCCAGTACTTC CASSTGGAQETQYF
TRBJ2-2 - TRBV9 - TGTGCCAGCAGCGTAGCGAACAGTTTCGGCGGGGAGCTGTTTTTT CASSVANSFGGELFF
TRBJ1-2 - TRBV5-1 - TGCGCCAGCAGCTTGAATATAGGGTCGAGTGGCTACACCTTC CASSLNIGSSGYTF
TRBJ1-5 - TRBV27 once TGTGCCAGCAGTCCCTTGGACAGAAATCAGCCCCAGCATTTT CASSPLDRNQPQHF
TRBJ2-6 - TRBV28 - TGTGCCAGCAGTTCCGGTAGCTCTGGGGCCAACGTCCTGACTTTC CASSSGSSGANVLTF
TRBJ2-1 TRBD2 TRBV7-9 - TGTGCCAGCAGCCGACTAGCCTTACCGGGGAATGAGCAGTTCTTC CASSRLALPGNEQFF
TRBJ2-3 - TRBV6-5 - TGTGCCAGCCGTGGCCCGAGCACAGATACGCAGTATTTT CASRGPSTDTQYF
TRBJ2-7 - TRBV6-1 - TGTGCCAGCATGATGACTCTTACCTACGAGCAGTACTTC CASMMTLTYEQYF
TRBJ2-7 TRBD2 TRBV27 - TGTGCCAGCAGTCTACTGACTAGCGGGAGACCCAACGAGCAGTACTTC CASSLLTSGRPNEQYF
TRBJ1-6 - TRBV2 - TGTGCCAGCAGTGAAAGGACACGGGCGAATTCACCCCTCCACTTT CASSERTRANSPLHF
TRBJ1-6 - TRBV7-8 - TGTGCCAGCAGTCGGCCCCTTGGGGGATATAATTCACCCCTCCACTTT CASSRPLGGYNSPLHF
TRBJ1-2 - TRBV28 few TGTGCCAGCAGCTCTGGACTGAGACCCTATGGCTACACCTTC CASSSGLRPYGYTF
TRBJ2-1 TRBD1 TRBV7-2 - TGTGCCAGCAGCAGGGGGACAGGGGCACCACAGTTCTTC CASSRGTGAPQFF
TRBJ2-7 - TRBV5-1 once TGCGCCAGCAGCTTGGGGGCTGGCTACGAGCAGTACTTC CASSLGAGYEQYF
TRBJ2-4 TRBD1 TRBV6-5 - TGTGCCAGCAGTTCCCCCGACAGGGGGCGAGGGGACATTCAGTACTTC CASSSPDRGRGDIQYF
TRBJ2-3 - TRBV2 - TGTGCCAGCCGGTTCGATACGCAGTATTTT CASRFDTQYF
TRBJ2-2 - TRBV5-1 - TGCGCCAGCAGCTTGGTGCCGGGGGACCCAACCGGGGAGCTGTTTTTT CASSLVPGDPTGELFF
TRBJ1-1 TRBD1 TRBV4-3 once TGCGCCAGCAGCCAAGAATCTGGCAGGGGGCGCGGGCACACTGAAGCTTTCTTT CASSQESGRGRGHTEAFF
TRBJ2-7 TRBD1 TRBV5-1 - TGCGCCAGCACCCAGGACAGGGGGTCCTACGAGCAGTACTTC CASTQDRGSYEQYF
TRBJ1-4 TRBD1 TRBV28 - TGTGCCAGCAGCGGGACAGGGGGCGATGAAAAACTGTTTTTT CASSGTGGDEKLFF
TRBJ2-7 - TRBV19 - TGTGCCAGTAGTAGGTCCCCAGTGAGCTACGAGCAGTACTTC CASSRSPVSYEQYF
TRBJ1-5 TRBD1 TRBV13 - TGTGCCAGCAGCTCACGGACAGGGAGTGTCGCAAATCAGCCCCAGCATTTT CASSSRTGSVANQPQHF
TRBJ2-5 - TRBV4-2 - TGTGCCAGCAGCCAAGAAGACAGATACCAAGAGACCCAGTACTTC CASSQEDRYQETQYF
TRBJ2-5 TRBD1 TRBV5-8 - TGTGCCAGCAGCTTACCCGGGACAGAGCTACAAGAGACCCAGTACTTC CASSLPGTELQETQYF
TRBJ1-1 TRBD1 TRBV5-4 - TGTGCCAGCAGCGGGGGGCCCACAGGGGGCGAAGCTTTCTTT CASSGGPTGGEAFF
TRBJ2-3 - TRBV11-1 - TGTGCCAGCAGCTTACGGGGGAAAGTAGCGCCCCCCCCAGATACGCAGTATTTT CASSLRGKVAPPPDTQYF